This TCR beta chain was captured in a study of CD8 T cells in Susac syndrome. The RNA input was 0.5 to 1 ug, and it was reverse transcribed with random hexamers. Amplification of TCR beta CDR3 was carried out by immunoSEQ multiplex PCR, which covered 54 Vbeta and 13 Jbeta segments. TCRdb independently ran MiXCR on the immunoSEQ multiplex PCR reads; one entry per CDR3 protein. Of 150,000 to 200,000 distinct CDR3 sequences listed, 90% to 95% are singletons. The study sequenced TCR beta in blood CD8+ and CD4+ T cells. TEMRA cells were FACS-enriched, unlike CD8+ and CD4+ T cells, which were negatively isolated. Germline lookup yields CDR1 SGHTA and CDR2 FQGNSA. Trimming removed 5 bases at V and 3 bases at J, with 14 bases between. The length of the CDR3 is 14 residues.

The sample consisted of CD4+ T cells from PBMCs. This sequence was found in a human donor in good health. This rearrangement joins TRBV7-2 to TRBJ2-7; weak D call: TRBD1 (6 bases). The CDR3 here is CASSTGRGNYEQYF. The CDR3 DNA is TGTGCCAGCAGCACAGGCAGGGGAAACTACGAGCAGTACTTC.